This entry lists 8 T cell receptor beta chains sequenced from one sample in a study of identical twins. TCRdb processed the 5' RACE reads anew with MiXCR; each CDR3 protein has one entry. The sample carries 420,000 or so distinct CDR3 sequences, around a sixth recorded once. The specimen sequenced was naive T cells sorted from blood. The receptor set was obtained from a man in his fifties or sixties in good health.

This clonotype has at least ten counts. The chain couples TRBV12-3 or TRBV12-4 to TRBJ1-4; 8 positions agree with TRBD1. The CDR3 totals 18 residues. Unmatched junction bases numbered 8, after V lost 1 base and J lost 1 base. The CDR3 sequence: CASSLVLGQAGTNEKLFF. The CDR3, as DNA: TGTGCCAGCAGTTTAGTCTTGGGACAGGCAGGAACTAATGAAAAACTGTTTTTT.

This clonotype has a count of ten or more. The chain's CDR3 is CASSRTGYNEQFF. The CDR3, as DNA: TGTGCCAGCAGCCGGACCGGGTACAATGAGCAGTTCTTC. The rearrangement links TRBV4-2 to TRBJ2-1; D ambiguous. Germline lookup yields CDR1 LGHNA and CDR2 YNFKEQ. The CDR3 length is 13 residues. Trimming left V 4 bases short and J 4 bases short, with 8 bases between.

This clonotype was recorded a few times. V is TRBV4-2 and J is TRBJ2-4; 9 positions match TRBD1. The CDR3 consists of 17 residues. Trimming cost V 3 bases and J 8 bases; bases outside gene matches: 14. Germline V lookup: CDR1 LGHNA, CDR2 YNFKEQ. CDR3 bases: TGTGCCAGCAGCCAGGGACTGTCTGGGACAGGGCGGGACATTCAGTACTTC. Protein product: CASSQGLSGTGRDIQYF.

This clonotype was observed a single time. The J gene is TRBJ2-1, the V gene TRBV15; 7 bases map to TRBD2. Germline CDR1 LNHNV, CDR2 YYDKDF (reference sequence). V lost 5 bases and J lost 8; bases outside the gene matches: 15. The CDR3 spans 16 residues. CDR3 amino acids: CATSPLGGEGRDEQFF. DNA for the CDR3: TGTGCCACCAGCCCCCTGGGGGGGGAGGGCCGCGATGAGCAGTTCTTC.

Many counts were recorded for this clonotype. An end of the junction differs from the germline gene, which may be a read error. The chain joins TRBV5-1 to TRBJ2-1, with D tentatively TRBD1 (6 bases). Germline loops: CDR1 SGHRS, CDR2 YFSETQ. The CDR3 has 14 amino acids. CDR3 loop: CATSPRDTNNEQFF. CDR3 in DNA: TGCGCCACCAGCCCACGGGACACCAACAATGAGCAGTTCTTC.

The chain employs TRBV28 and TRBJ2-7, with a possible D match to TRBD2 (5 bases). Germline CDR1 is MDHEN and CDR2 is SYDVKM. V was trimmed by 5 bases and J by 3 bases, leaving 17 bases between them. The CDR3 totals 15 residues. CDR3 nucleotides: TGTGCCAGCAGTACTCGGACTCCAGGTAGCTACGAGCAGTACTTC. Translation gives CASSTRTPGSYEQYF. The whole variable domain, remainder taken from reference TRBV28 and TRBJ2-7, is DVKVTQSSRYLVKRTGEKVFLECVQDMDHENMFWYRQDPGLGLRLIYFSYDVKMKEKGDIPEGYSVSREKKERFSLILESASTNQTSMYLCASSTRTPGSYEQYFGPGTRLTVT.

The V call is TRBV28, the J call TRBJ2-7; 9 nucleotides match TRBD2. J lost 2 bases, V lost 3 bases, and 11 bases had no gene match. The CDR3 sequence is 17 residues long. Germline lookup yields CDR1 MDHEN and CDR2 SYDVKM. In DNA, the CDR3 is TGTGCCAGCAGTTTTTTATCCGCTAGCGGGATGACCTACGAGCAGTACTTC. This translates into CASSFLSASGMTYEQYF.

This clonotype was seen a few times. The V and J genes are TRBV6-2 or TRBV6-3 and TRBJ2-1; D may be TRBD2 (6 bases). The CDR3 sequence is 19 residues long. Trimming stripped 5 bases from V and 0 bases from J, with 23 bases between. Germline V gene sequence: CDR1 MNHEY, CDR2 SVGEGT. The CDR3 reads CASSRAWDSITSSYNEQFF. DNA of the CDR3: TGTGCCAGCAGTAGGGCCTGGGACTCGATTACCAGCTCCTACAATGAGCAGTTCTTC.